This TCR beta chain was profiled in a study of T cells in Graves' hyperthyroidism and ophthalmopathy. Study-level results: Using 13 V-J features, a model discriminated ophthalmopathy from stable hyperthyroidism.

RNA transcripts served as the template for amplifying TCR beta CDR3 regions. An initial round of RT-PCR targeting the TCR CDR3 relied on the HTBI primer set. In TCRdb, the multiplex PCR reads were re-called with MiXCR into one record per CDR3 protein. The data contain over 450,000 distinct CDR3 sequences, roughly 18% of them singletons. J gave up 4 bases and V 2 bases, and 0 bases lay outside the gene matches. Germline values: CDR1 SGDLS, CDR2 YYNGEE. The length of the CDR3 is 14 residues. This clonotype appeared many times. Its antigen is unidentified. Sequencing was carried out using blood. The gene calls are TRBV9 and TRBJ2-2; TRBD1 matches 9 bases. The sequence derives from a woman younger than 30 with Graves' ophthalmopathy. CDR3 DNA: TGTGCCAGCAGCGTGGGACAGGGCACCGGGGAGCTGTTTTTT. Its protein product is CASSVGQGTGELFF.